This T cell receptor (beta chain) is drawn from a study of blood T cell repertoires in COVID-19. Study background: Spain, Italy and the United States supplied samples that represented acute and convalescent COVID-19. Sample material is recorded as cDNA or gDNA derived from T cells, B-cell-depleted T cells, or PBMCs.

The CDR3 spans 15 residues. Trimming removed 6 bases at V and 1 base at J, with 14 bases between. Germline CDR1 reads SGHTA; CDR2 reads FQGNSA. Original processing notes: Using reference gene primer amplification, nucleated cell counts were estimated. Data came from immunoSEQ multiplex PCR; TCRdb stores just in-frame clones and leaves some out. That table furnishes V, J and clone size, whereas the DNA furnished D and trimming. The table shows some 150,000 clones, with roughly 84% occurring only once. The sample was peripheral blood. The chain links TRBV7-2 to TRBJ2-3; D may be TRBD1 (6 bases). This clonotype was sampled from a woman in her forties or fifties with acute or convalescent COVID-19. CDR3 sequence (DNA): TGTGCCAGCAGTTCAACCACAGGGCGCACAGATACGCAGTATTTT. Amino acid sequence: CASSSTTGRTDTQYF.